This entry features one TCR beta chain sequence. It has no known antigen specificity. No much larger clonotype is one base removed from it; base qualities were not supplied. Library preparation was by 5' RACE. TCRdb records Illumina HiSeq 2500 as the sequencer. A second about 6 to 11 cycle PCR used a sample-barcoded 5' primer and a J-beta primer mix. A unique molecular identifier was introduced onto each TCR beta cDNA molecule by a template-switch 5' adaptor carrying 12 random nucleotides. Each sample yielded at least 2.5 million CDR3-containing paired-end reads. All of the RNA was converted into first-strand cDNA using the Mint cDNA synthesis kit, with a TRBC-specific oligonucleotide serving as the primer. Following uracil-DNA glycosylase treatment, all cDNA underwent a first 18-cycle PCR with the universal primers M1SS and BC2_uni_R. Per the source publication's procedure: Each sample was normalized by randomly selecting 1 million high-quality reads, each carrying a distinct molecular identifier. Instead of being binned into consensus sequences, reads with shared molecular identifiers were discarded. CDR3 identification, clonotype clustering and error correction used MiTCR with a Q25 quality threshold and the strictest error-elimination algorithm. Lower-bound total TCR beta diversity was estimated with a nonparametric unseen species model using Euler transformation. TCRdb applied fastp at Q25 and MiXCR to the public reads, then kept only in-frame beta chains. One record per CDR3 amino acid sequence lists the most common genes and DNA. TCRdb's processing, not the study's, gives the V and J calls here. The sample table shows about a million distinct CDR3 sequences, and roughly two fifths are seen once. 13% of the sample lies in the top ten.

The donors were roughly 40 Caucasian individuals from Russia, aged about 6 to 95 years, who were systemically healthy. Each donor gave 8 to 10 milliliters of peripheral blood, collected into EDTA-treated Vacutainer tubes. Ficoll-Paque density-gradient centrifugation was used to isolate PBMCs, with at least 7 million per sample. Trizol reagent was used to extract total RNA from PBMCs, with at least 5.5 micrograms per sample. For every donor, an aliquot of PBMCs went through flow cytometry to measure the percentages of naive CD45RAhigh/CD27high T cells. The entry originates in a study of blood T cells in healthy people across ages (dated by TCRdb to between 2014 and 2017). For context, the study as a whole: In model experiments, template switching captured about one uniquely barcoded TCR beta cDNA molecule for every two T cells. To track age-related changes in TCR beta repertoire diversity, the study relied on deep sequencing normalized with unique cDNA molecular identifiers. The donors were split into four age groups: young (average 16 years), middle-aged (39), aged (more than 55) and long-lived (about 74). To avoid experimental bias, donors of different ages were distributed randomly across sequencing lanes. Two additional independent replicas of 1 million unique cDNA reads from the same blood draw were analyzed for two donors (one aged 18 to 30 and one aged 80 or older). The research as a whole found: Observed TCR beta diversity per million T cells fell roughly linearly with age, and a significant reduction was already apparent by age roughly 41. Estimates of total diversity based on one million sequenced T cells were considered lower bounds and underestimates. There was a strong correlation between observed TCR beta diversity and the percentage of naive T cells measured by flow cytometry. Bulk unsorted PBMC profiling prevented conclusive comparison of naive and antigen-experienced compartments. Because donor CMV infection status was unknown, age-related changes in expanded clonotypes were potentially confounded. The long-lived group showed more naive CD4+ T cells, fewer expanded clones and increased TCR diversity than the aged group, suggesting age selection.

The junction carries 15 bases between V and J, which are trimmed by 7 bases and 0 bases respectively. The CDR3 measures 14 amino acids from cysteine to phenylalanine. The entry retains the CDR3 DNA only, 42 bases that are in frame from base 1. CDR1 DFQATT and CDR2 SNEGSKA were looked up in the germline V gene (reference sequence). The material sequenced was blood. The sequence is built from TRBV20-1 and TRBJ1-1, with the D segment identity uncertain. The origin of this receptor is a young man in good health. CDR3 loop: CSGEPATLNTEAFF. The sequence in DNA is TGCAGTGGTGAGCCCGCTACCCTGAACACTGAAGCTTTCTTT.